A few counts support the clone carrying this T cell receptor (beta chain). This sample is part of a study of blood T cell repertoires in COVID-19. The CDR3 is 18 residues long. Using immunoSEQ multiplex PCR, the repertoire was profiled, and TCRdb retains in-frame clones only, with some absent. The sample lists around 250,000 clones, approximately 88% occurring once. What was sequenced was peripheral blood. The V and J genes are TRBV12-1 and TRBJ2-2; the table's D call, TRBD2, was not checked against the DNA. TRBV12-1 is a known pseudogene. This clonotype was obtained from a woman aged 70-85 years with COVID-19, enrolled during active disease. As DNA, the CDR3 is TGTGCCAGCAGCTTTGCTGCTAGGACTAGCCCGAACACCGGGGAGCTGTTTTTT. Its translation: CASSFAARTSPNTGELFF.